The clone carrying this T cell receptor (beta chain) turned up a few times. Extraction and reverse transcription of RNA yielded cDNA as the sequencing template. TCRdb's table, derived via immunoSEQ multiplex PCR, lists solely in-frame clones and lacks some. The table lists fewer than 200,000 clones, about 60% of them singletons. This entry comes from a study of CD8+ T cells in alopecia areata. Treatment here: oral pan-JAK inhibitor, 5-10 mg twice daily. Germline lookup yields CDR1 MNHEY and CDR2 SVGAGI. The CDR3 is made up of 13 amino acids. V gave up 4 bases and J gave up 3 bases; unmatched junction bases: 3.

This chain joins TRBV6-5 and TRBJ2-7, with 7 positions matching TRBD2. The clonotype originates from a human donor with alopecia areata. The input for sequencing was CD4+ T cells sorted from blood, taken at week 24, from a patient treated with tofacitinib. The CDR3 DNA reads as TGTGCCAGCAGTTGGCCGGGGGGCTACGAGCAGTACTTC. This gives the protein CASSWPGGYEQYF.